The 21 T cell receptor beta chains reported below all come from one sample, sequenced in a study of radiotherapy plus CTLA-4 blockade in lung cancer. Libraries were prepared by immunoSEQ multiplex PCR; TCRdb keeps only in-frame clonotypes and omits some of them. The data contain some 73,000 clones, around 76% of them seen just once; the ten biggest clones take up roughly 22%. This specimen was peripheral blood, taken from a patient treated with radiotherapy plus ipilimumab. The receptors here all came from a human donor with non-small cell lung cancer whose response to radiotherapy plus ipilimumab could not be evaluated. Some clones in this sample may be carry-over from other donors' samples.

The V call is TRBV15, the J call TRBJ2-7; D is ambiguous. The V and J ends lost 1 base and 8 bases respectively, with 18 bases between them. Germline-derived CDR1 and CDR2 are LNHNV and YYDKDF (reference sequence). The CDR3 consists of 15 residues. DNA for the CDR3: TGTGCCACCAGCAGAGGAACAGAGATTCCTACGAAGCAGTACTTC. Translating gives CATSRGTEIPTKQYF.

V usage is TRBV6-1 and J usage is TRBJ1-6; D ambiguous. Trimming took off 5 bases at V and 7 bases at J, with 3 bases between the two ends. CDR1 and CDR2 from the germline V gene are MNHNS and SASEGT. The CDR3 extends over 11 amino acids. CDR3 in DNA: TGTGCCAGCAGTTCAAATTCACCCCTCCACTTT. It encodes CASSSNSPLHF.

V usage is TRBV27 and J usage is TRBJ2-1, with a possible D match to TRBD1 (8 bases). Trimming shortened V by 6 bases and J by 3 bases, and 18 bases separated the two germline ends. This CDR3 has 16 residues. Germline CDR1 is MNHEY and CDR2 is SMNVEV (reference sequence). CDR3 region: CASSPAGDRGYNEQFF. The CDR3 DNA follows: TGTGCCAGCAGCCCCGCGGGAGACAGGGGCTACAATGAGCAGTTCTTC.

This clone was observed a handful of times. The chain combines TRBV18 with TRBJ1-3, with D unclear. The V end lost 1 base, the J end lost 8 bases, and 12 bases lay between the germline ends. The germline V gene has CDR1 KGHSH and CDR2 LQKENI. The CDR3 has 14 amino acids. The DNA for the CDR3 is TGTGCCAGCTCACCACGTGCGGCCCTGGACACCATATATTTT. This gives the protein CASSPRAALDTIYF.

V gene TRBV30 combines with J gene TRBJ1-1; D might be TRBD1 (5 bases). Trimming pared 3 bases from V and 5 bases from J, leaving 13 bases between. Germline CDR1 and CDR2: GTSNPN and SVGIG (reference sequence). CDR3 length: 13 residues. The CDR3 nucleotides read TGTGCCTGGAGCCATTACGGGGGTACTGAAGCTTTCTTT. It codes for CAWSHYGGTEAFF.

The rearrangement uses TRBV4-1 and TRBJ1-2, with D possibly matching TRBD1 (6 bases). The CDR3 sequence is 17 residues long. Germline CDR1 is MGHRA and CDR2 is YSYEKL. V was cut by 0 bases and J by 3 bases, with 17 bases left in between. The CDR3 is CASSQDGGRPTDYGYTF. In DNA form, the CDR3 reads TGCGCCAGCAGCCAAGATGGGGGCAGGCCGACGGACTATGGCTACACCTTC.

Here the CDR3 DNA reads TGTGCCAGCAGCTCTATCGGACAGGAGGCTTATAATTCACCCCTCCACTTT. This codes for CASSSIGQEAYNSPLHF. The gene calls are TRBV27 and TRBJ1-6; 7 bases match TRBD1. V gave up 6 bases and J gave up 4 bases; unmatched junction bases: 12. The length of the CDR3 is 17 residues. Germline V CDR1 and CDR2: MNHEY, SMNVEV (reference sequence).

The chain links TRBV6-6 to TRBJ1-2; D is undetermined. This CDR3 has 15 residues. Germline V gives CDR1 MNHNY, CDR2 SVGAGI (reference sequence). Between the trimmed V and J ends, which lost 0 bases and 6 bases, there was a span of 14 bases. In DNA, the CDR3 is TGTGCCAGCAGTTACTCGAACGGTCCTCAAGATGGCTACACCTTC. Protein product: CASSYSNGPQDGYTF.

The CDR3 here is CASSYSGLVMQYF. CDR3 sequence (DNA): TGTGCCAGCAGCTACTCGGGACTAGTGATGCAGTATTTT. The V gene is TRBV13, the J gene TRBJ2-3, with 8 bases identical to TRBD2. The CDR3 runs 13 residues. Germline trimming cut 4 bases from V and 11 bases from J; bases unmatched to any gene: 8. Looked up from germline, CDR1 is PRHDT and CDR2 is FYEKMQ (reference sequence).

The V call is TRBV18, the J call TRBJ2-5, with TRBD2 matching 8 bases. With V trimmed by 0 bases and J by 7 bases, 7 bases remained unmatched. Germline CDR1 and CDR2: KGHSH and LQKENI. The CDR3 contains 15 residues. The CDR3: CASSPPLLAAGTQYF. DNA for the CDR3: TGTGCCAGCTCACCACCGTTACTAGCGGCGGGGACCCAGTACTTC.

The rearrangement links TRBV9 to TRBJ2-5, with unresolved D. This CDR3 is built from 14 residues. The V and J ends lost 0 bases and 5 bases respectively, with 11 bases between them. CDR1 SGDLS and CDR2 YYNGEE come from the germline V gene. CDR3 loop: CASSVGDMKETQYF. CDR3 nucleotides: TGTGCCAGCAGCGTAGGCGATATGAAGGAGACCCAGTACTTC.

The rearrangement links TRBV5-5 to TRBJ1-3, with D perhaps TRBD1 (5 bases). Germline assignment: CDR1 SGHKS and CDR2 YYEKEE (reference sequence). This CDR3 has 16 residues. Trimming cost V 4 bases and J 7 bases, with 21 bases left between them. CDR3 sequence reads: CASSTSTAGGSNTIYF. The CDR3 DNA sequence: TGTGCCAGCAGCACAAGTACGGCCGGGGGTAGTAACACCATATATTTT.

V is TRBV28 and J is TRBJ2-1; a weak D match, TRBD1 (6 bases). Germline V gene lookup returns CDR1 MDHEN and CDR2 SYDVKM. V gave up 4 bases and J gave up 0 bases, with 13 bases separating them. CDR3 length equals 16 residues. CDR3 residues: CASSSSGTSSYNEQFF. The CDR3 DNA is TGTGCCAGCAGTTCGTCCGGGACAAGCTCCTACAATGAGCAGTTCTTC. Combining the CDR3 with reference TRBV28 and TRBJ2-1 gives the whole variable domain DVKVTQSSRYLVKRTGEKVFLECVQDMDHENMFWYRQDPGLGLRLIYFSYDVKMKEKGDIPEGYSVSREKKERFSLILESASTNQTSMYLCASSSSGTSSYNEQFFGPGTRLTVL.

This chain joins TRBV27 and TRBJ2-4, with TRBD2 as a possible D gene (6 bases). CDR1 MNHEY and CDR2 SMNVEV come from the germline V gene (reference sequence). Trimming removed 6 bases from V and 8 bases from J, with 14 bases in between. The CDR3 spans 13 residues. The CDR3 DNA reads TGTGCCAGCAGCACGACGGGAGAATACATTCAGTACTTC. Encoded protein: CASSTTGEYIQYF.

The genes are TRBV5-4 and TRBJ2-5; 7 positions agree with TRBD1. The end of the DNA fits TRBJ2-7 better, so the J call may be wrong. Germline assignment: CDR1 SGHNT and CDR2 YYREEE (reference sequence). The CDR3 is 14 residues long. The CDR3 loop is CASSLKGALYEQYF. The CDR3 DNA follows: TGTGCCAGCAGCTTGAAGGGGGCGCTTTACGAGCAGTACTTC.

The gene calls are TRBV9 and TRBJ1-4; D might be TRBD1 (6 bases). The CDR3 consists of 17 residues. V was clipped by 0 bases and J by 0 bases, with 12 bases between them. In germline, CDR1 is SGDLS, CDR2 YYNGEE. The CDR3 bases are TGTGCCAGCAGCGTAGCCGGGGGGGGCGCAACTAATGAAAAACTGTTTTTT. Translation: CASSVAGGGATNEKLFF.

The chain is built from TRBV11-2 and TRBJ1-1; weak D call: TRBD1 (5 bases). The CDR3 totals 14 residues. V was trimmed by 1 base and J by 2 bases, leaving 8 bases between them. Germline CDR1 is SGHAT and CDR2 is FQNNGV. The CDR3 DNA sequence: TGTGCCAGCAGCTTAGCCGACAGCAACACTGAAGCTTTCTTT. Encoded protein: CASSLADSNTEAFF. The whole variable domain, remainder taken from reference TRBV11-2 and TRBJ1-1, is EAGVAQSPRYKIIEKRQSVAFWCNPISGHATLYWYQQILGQGPKLLIQFQNNGVVDDSQLPKDRFSAERLKGVDSTLKIQPAKLEDSAVYLCASSLADSNTEAFFGQGTRLTVV.

This chain connects TRBV27 to TRBJ2-1; a weak D match, TRBD2 (7 bases). The CDR3 spans 16 residues. Germline lookup yields CDR1 MNHEY and CDR2 SMNVEV (reference sequence). Trimming shortened V by 6 bases and J by 10 bases, and 25 bases separated the two germline ends. The CDR3 DNA reads as TGTGCCAGCAGCCTAGGGGGGGCCAGGATTGTCAGCGAGCAGTTCTTC. It translates to CASSLGGARIVSEQFF.

The chain employs TRBV19 and TRBJ2-2; unclear D gene. Germline V gene sequence: CDR1 LNHDA, CDR2 SQIVND (reference sequence). The CDR3 spans 12 residues. V was trimmed by 7 bases and J by 7 bases, leaving 10 bases between them. The CDR3 sequence is CASTAWSGELFF. CDR3 nucleotides: TGTGCCAGTACCGCTTGGAGCGGGGAGCTGTTTTTT.

This clone has a single count. V gene TRBV5-4 combines with J gene TRBJ2-1, with 11 bases matching TRBD2. CDR1 SGHNT and CDR2 YYREEE come from the germline V gene (reference sequence). The J segment lost 1 base and the V segment lost 1 base, leaving 7 bases of the junction unmatched. This CDR3 has 18 residues. The CDR3 region has the DNA TGTGCCAGCAGCTTGAATAGCGGGGGGGCCCGATCCTACAATGAGCAGTTCTTC. This gives the protein CASSLNSGGARSYNEQFF. Variable domain in full (rest from reference TRBV5-4 and TRBJ2-1): ETGVTQSPTHLIKTRGQQVTLRCSSQSGHNTVSWYQQALGQGPQFIFQYYREEENGRGNFPPRFSGLQFPNYSSELNVNALELDDSALYLCASSLNSGGARSYNEQFFGPGTRLTVL.

A single count supports this clone. The V call is TRBV6-1, the J call TRBJ2-3; TRBD2 matches 7 bases. Trimming took 4 bases from V and 0 from J; bases not matched to a gene: 4. Germline-derived CDR1 and CDR2 are MNHNS and SASEGT. This CDR3 contains 15 residues. CDR3 sequence reads: CASSGLAVSTDTQYF. The CDR3 DNA reads TGTGCCAGCAGTGGTCTAGCGGTTAGCACAGATACGCAGTATTTT.